What follows are 4 T cell receptor beta chains derived from one specimen sequenced in a study of long-term antiretroviral therapy in people with HIV. The libraries were made with immunoSEQ v3.0 at survey level. Some clones are missing from TCRdb's copy, which holds only in-frame ones; the method was immunoSEQ multiplex PCR. Of roughly 20,000 clones in the sample, over 75% were seen once. The input for sequencing was unsorted PBMCs, taken 4.4 years before starting antiretroviral therapy. These receptors all come from a woman in her thirties with HIV.

The CDR3 is CASSGDMGNTIYF. CDR3 sequence (DNA): TGTGCCAGCAGTGGAGACATGGGAAACACCATATATTTT. This chain connects TRBV2 to TRBJ1-3; no clear D. Trimming pared 4 bases from V and 4 bases from J, leaving 8 bases between. Germline loops: CDR1 SNHLY, CDR2 FYNNEI. The CDR3 contains 13 residues.

The J gene is TRBJ1-1, the V gene TRBV19, with a weak D call TRBD1 (5 bases). With 4 bases removed from V and 3 bases from J, the gap between germline ends came to 15 bases. The length of the CDR3 is 15 residues. Germline CDR1 and CDR2: LNHDA and SQIVND (reference sequence). DNA for the CDR3: TGTGCCAGTAGTACAGACCAGGGAGGGCACACTGAAGCTTTCTTT. Its protein is CASSTDQGGHTEAFF.

J is TRBJ1-5 and V is TRBV11-3; 8 nucleotides agree with TRBD1. The CDR3 is 14 residues long. Germline-derived CDR1 and CDR2 are SGHNT and YENEEA. J gave up 8 bases and V 7 bases, and 10 bases lay outside the gene matches. CDR3 region: CASNIQGEGKPQHF. The CDR3 DNA reads TGTGCCAGCAACATACAGGGGGAAGGGAAGCCCCAGCATTTT.

The genes are TRBV7-2 and TRBJ1-4; D may be TRBD1 (6 bases). This CDR3 has 15 residues. V gave up 1 base and J gave up 7 bases, with 13 bases separating them. Per the germline V gene, CDR1 is SGHTA and CDR2 is FQGNSA. In nucleotides, the CDR3 is TGTGCCAGCAGCTTAGTCGGGGGGCAAGGTGAAAAACTGTTTTTT. Encoded protein: CASSLVGGQGEKLFF.